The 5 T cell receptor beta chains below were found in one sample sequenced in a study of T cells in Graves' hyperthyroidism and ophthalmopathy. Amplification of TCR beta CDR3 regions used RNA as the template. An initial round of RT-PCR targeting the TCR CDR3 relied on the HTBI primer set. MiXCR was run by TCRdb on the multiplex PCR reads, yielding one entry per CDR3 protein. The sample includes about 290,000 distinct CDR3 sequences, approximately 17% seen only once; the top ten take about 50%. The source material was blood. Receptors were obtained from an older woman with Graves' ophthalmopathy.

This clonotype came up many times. The CDR3 DNA follows: TGTGCCAGCAGCCTGTACTACGAGCAGTACTTC. It specifies CASSLYYEQYF. The chain is built from TRBV7-2 and TRBJ2-7; no clear D gene. This CDR3 comprises 11 residues. Germline V gene lookup returns CDR1 SGHTA and CDR2 FQGNSA. Trimming shortened V by 5 bases and J by 3 bases, and 5 bases separated the two germline ends.

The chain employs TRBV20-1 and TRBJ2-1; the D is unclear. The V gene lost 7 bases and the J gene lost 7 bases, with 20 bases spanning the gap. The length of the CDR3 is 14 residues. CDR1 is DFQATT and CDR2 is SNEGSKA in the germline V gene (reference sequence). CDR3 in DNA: TGCAGTGTCGTCGTGGTTATCTCGAGGAATGAGCAGTTCTTC. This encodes CSVVVVISRNEQFF.

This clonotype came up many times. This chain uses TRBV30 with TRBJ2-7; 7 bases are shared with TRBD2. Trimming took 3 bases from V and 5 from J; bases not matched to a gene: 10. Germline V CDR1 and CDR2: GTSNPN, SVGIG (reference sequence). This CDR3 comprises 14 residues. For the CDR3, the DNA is TGTGCCTGGAGCGTCGCGGGAGATATGGACGAGCAGTACTTC. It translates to CAWSVAGDMDEQYF. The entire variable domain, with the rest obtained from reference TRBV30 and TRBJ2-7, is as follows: SQTIHQWPATLVQPVGSPLSLECTVEGTSNPNLYWYRQAAGRGLQLLFYSVGIGQISSEVPQNLSASRPQDRQFILSSKKLLLSDSGFYLCAWSVAGDMDEQYFGPGTRLTVT.

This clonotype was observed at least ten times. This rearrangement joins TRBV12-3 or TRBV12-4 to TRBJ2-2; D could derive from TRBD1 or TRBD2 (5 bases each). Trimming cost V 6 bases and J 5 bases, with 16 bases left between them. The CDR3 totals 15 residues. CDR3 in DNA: TGTGCCAGCAGCGCCTCCCAAGGGGAGACCGGGGAGCTGTTTTTT. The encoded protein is CASSASQGETGELFF.

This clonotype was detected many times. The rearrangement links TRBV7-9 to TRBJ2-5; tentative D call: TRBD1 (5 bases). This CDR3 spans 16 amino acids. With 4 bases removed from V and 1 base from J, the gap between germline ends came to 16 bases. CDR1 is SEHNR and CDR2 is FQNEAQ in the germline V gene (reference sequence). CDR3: CASSWQGPVTQETQYF. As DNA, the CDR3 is TGTGCCAGCAGCTGGCAGGGTCCCGTAACCCAAGAGACCCAGTACTTC.